The present TCR beta chain was sequenced within a study of T cells in localized non-small cell lung cancer. Study-wide results and limits: Tumor samples were not multi-region, leaving intratumor heterogeneity unexcluded. Density of T cells in blood, when higher, went with longer overall survival.

The CDR3 loop spans 17 amino acids. V was cut by 1 base and J by 4 bases, with 16 bases left in between. The germline CDR1 and CDR2 sequences are SEHNR and FQNEAQ (reference sequence). Concerning this clone itself: Its antigen is currently unknown.

TCRdb's table, derived via immunoSEQ multiplex PCR, lists solely in-frame clones and lacks some. The table has 26,000 or so clones, about 86% seen once. The sample here was peripheral blood, taken before any cancer treatment. The receptor was derived from a female donor older than 55 with stage I lung adenocarcinoma. The chain combines TRBV7-9 with TRBJ2-2; no definite D call. The CDR3 nucleotides read TGTGCCAGCAGCTTAGATTTTGGGCGTACAGTCACCGGGGAGCTGTTTTTT. It yields the protein CASSLDFGRTVTGELFF.